This T cell receptor beta chain was sequenced for a study of blood T cell repertoires in COVID-19. The CDR3 is 15 residues long. V was cut by 6 bases and J by 3 bases, with 14 bases left in between. CDR1 and CDR2 (germline): MDHEN, SYDVKM. Residents of about two dozen US areas, aged about 18 to 95 years, made up the participants. In assigning cohorts, the study relied on participant-reported clinical history. Profiled with immunoSEQ multiplex PCR; TCRdb holds only in-frame clones, not every one. This sample carries hundreds of thousands of clones, 85% to 90% of them seen once, and the ten largest clones take approximately 1.5%.

Sample: PBMCs or T cells enriched from blood (not recorded which). The receptor was isolated from a woman in her 50s who had recovered from COVID-19. This chain joins TRBV28 and TRBJ2-2, with a possible D match to TRBD2 (5 bases). In DNA form, the CDR3 reads TGTGCCAGCAGAGTCACGGGATGGTACACCGGGGAGCTGTTTTTT. Translating gives CASRVTGWYTGELFF. Based on the CDR3 plus reference TRBV28 and TRBJ2-2, the full variable domain is DVKVTQSSRYLVKRTGEKVFLECVQDMDHENMFWYRQDPGLGLRLIYFSYDVKMKEKGDIPEGYSVSREKKERFSLILESASTNQTSMYLCASRVTGWYTGELFFGEGSRLTVL.